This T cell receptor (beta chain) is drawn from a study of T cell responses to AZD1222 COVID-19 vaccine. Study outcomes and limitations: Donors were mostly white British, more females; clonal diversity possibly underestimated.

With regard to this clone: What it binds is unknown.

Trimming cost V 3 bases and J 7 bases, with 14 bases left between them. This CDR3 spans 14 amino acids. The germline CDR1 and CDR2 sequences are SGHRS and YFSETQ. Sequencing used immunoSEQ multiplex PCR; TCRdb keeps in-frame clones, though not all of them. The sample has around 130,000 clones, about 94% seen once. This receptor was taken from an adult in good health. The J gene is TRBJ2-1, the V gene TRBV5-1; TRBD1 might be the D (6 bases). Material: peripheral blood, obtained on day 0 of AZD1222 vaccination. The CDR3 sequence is CASSSLHRENEQFF. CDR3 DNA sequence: TGCGCCAGCAGCTCGTTACACAGGGAAAATGAGCAGTTCTTC.